The source of this T cell receptor beta chain is a study of T cell responses to AZD1222 COVID-19 vaccine. The study's findings and limits: With dominance at 160-218 and 743-854, vaccine-associated CD4 TCRs spanned spike. Nearly half of spike-specific TCRs reportedly target variant regions that are unmutated in the B.1.351 and B.1.1.7 variants. Following two doses of AZD1222, Spike-specific TCR breadth and depth rose. All repertoire sampling was performed exclusively after the peak T cell response.

Sequenced by immunoSEQ multiplex PCR; TCRdb stores in-frame clones only, minus some. The table has about 150,000 clones, about nine tenths seen once. This clone was seen just once. What it recognizes is unknown. The germline gives CDR1 KGHSH, CDR2 LQKENI. V dropped 5 bases and J dropped 6 bases, with 17 bases sitting between them. The CDR3 consists of 15 residues. The material was peripheral blood, obtained on day 0 of MenACWY control vaccination. J is TRBJ1-5 and V is TRBV18, with a tentative D call TRBD1 (6 bases). The sequence came from an adult in good health. For the CDR3, the DNA is TGTGCCAGCTCAGAGGCGGGGGGCACGGGTCAGCCCCAGCATTTT. The encoded protein is CASSEAGGTGQPQHF.